One and the same sample provided the 8 T cell receptor beta chains below, sequenced in a study of early T cells in non-severe SARS-CoV-2 infection. From the 5' RACE reads, TCRdb called clonotypes with MiXCR, one entry per CDR3 protein. The sample has about 71,000 distinct CDR3 sequences, around 12% seen once. The sample was whole blood, taken at baseline. All receptors derive from an adult who was a healthcare worker with PCR-confirmed SARS-CoV-2 infection or an uninfected control (not recorded which).

This clonotype was seen more than once but under ten times. The chain links TRBV11-2 to TRBJ2-7; D tentatively fits TRBD1 or TRBD2 (5 bases each). Trimming shortened V by 5 bases and J by 7 bases, and 15 bases separated the two germline ends. The germline V gene has CDR1 SGHAT and CDR2 FQNNGV. The CDR3 contains 13 residues. The CDR3 region is CASSVTGTTEQYF. The CDR3 DNA sequence: TGTGCCAGCAGCGTTACCGGGACCACTGAGCAGTACTTC.

The chain joins TRBV28 to TRBJ1-5; D unclear. The V gene lost 2 bases and the J gene lost 2 bases, with 16 bases spanning the gap. This CDR3 comprises 17 residues. Germline CDR1 MDHEN, CDR2 SYDVKM. CDR3 DNA: TGTGCCAGCAGTTTACCGAGACGGGTGGGCCGCAATCAGCCCCAGCATTTT. Translating gives CASSLPRRVGRNQPQHF.

A few counts support this clonotype. CDR3 bases: TGTGCCAGCAGCCAAGAAGGGGCATGGTCGCCAAGCACAGATACGCAGTATTTT. Its protein is CASSQEGAWSPSTDTQYF. The V and J genes are TRBV3-1 and TRBJ2-3; weak D call: TRBD1 (5 bases). The CDR3 loop spans 18 amino acids. The V and J ends lost 0 bases and 0 bases respectively, with 16 bases between them. The germline V gene encodes CDR1 LGHDT and CDR2 YNNKEL (reference sequence).

The V call is TRBV7-8, the J call TRBJ2-6, with D unclear. The germline gives CDR1 SGHVS, CDR2 FQNEAQ. The ends were cut back, 1 base at V and 2 bases at J, with 12 bases in the middle. This CDR3 is built from 17 residues. Here the CDR3 reads CASSLGRSPPGANVLTF. The CDR3 bases are TGTGCCAGCAGCTTAGGCAGATCACCCCCTGGGGCCAACGTCCTGACTTTC.

This clonotype was seen a handful of times. The chain combines TRBV3-1 with TRBJ1-2; D perhaps matches TRBD1 (5 bases). The CDR3 has 17 residues. Germline V gives CDR1 LGHDT, CDR2 YNNKEL (reference sequence). V gave up 3 bases and J gave up 7 bases, with 24 bases separating them. The CDR3 reads CASSQLGAGTGAGGYTF. CDR3 bases: TGTGCCAGCAGCCAGTTAGGGGCAGGGACCGGGGCTGGTGGCTACACCTTC.

This clonotype was detected many times. This sequence joins TRBV7-2 and TRBJ1-2; TRBD1 is a possible D gene (5 bases). Germline V gene sequence: CDR1 SGHTA, CDR2 FQGNSA. The length of the CDR3 is 14 residues. V was clipped by 5 bases and J by 1 base, with 11 bases between them. CDR3 region: CASSRQGHNYGYTF. The CDR3 nucleotides are TGTGCCAGCAGCCGACAAGGACATAACTATGGCTACACCTTC. Combining the CDR3 with reference TRBV7-2 and TRBJ1-2 gives the whole variable domain GAGVSQSPSNKVTEKGKDVELRCDPISGHTALYWYRQSLGQGLEFLIYFQGNSAPDKSGLPSDRFSAERTGGSVSTLTIQRTQQEDSAVYLCASSRQGHNYGYTFGSGTRLTVV.

This clonotype showed up just a few times. The chain links TRBV6-2 or TRBV6-3 to TRBJ1-2; weak D call: TRBD1 (6 bases). The germline V and J ends were trimmed by 8 bases and 4 bases, with 20 bases remaining between them. Germline assignment: CDR1 MNHEY and CDR2 SVGEGT. The CDR3 runs to 15 residues. The CDR3 nucleotides are TGTGCCAGCGGACTACCCCGGGACACCCGCTATGGCTACACCTTC. Amino acids: CASGLPRDTRYGYTF.

The chain is built from TRBV29-1 and TRBJ1-2, with D possibly matching TRBD1 (5 bases). This CDR3 contains 12 residues. The germline CDR1 and CDR2 sequences are SQVTM and ANQGSEA. Between the trimmed V and J ends, which lost 4 bases and 2 bases, there was a span of 8 bases. CDR3 amino acids: CSVGGGNYGYTF. DNA for the CDR3: TGCAGCGTTGGGGGCGGGAACTATGGCTACACCTTC.